This entry lists 13 T cell receptor beta chains sequenced from one sample in a study of blood T cell repertoires in COVID-19. Clones were sequenced by immunoSEQ multiplex PCR, and TCRdb holds only the in-frame ones, with some missing. The sample shows roughly 130,000 clones, about four fifths of them seen only once. Sequencing used peripheral blood. These receptors were taken from a woman aged 80 or older with acute or convalescent COVID-19.

The genes are TRBV3-1 (or the pseudogene TRBV3-2) and TRBJ1-1; no clear D gene. The length of the CDR3 is 13 residues. The germline V and J ends were trimmed by 1 base and 7 bases, with 10 bases remaining between them. The germline CDR1 and CDR2 sequences are LGHDT and YNNKEL (reference sequence). In DNA form, the CDR3 reads TGTGCCAGCAGCCAAGGCGGCGGCGGTGAAGCTTTCTTT. Translation gives CASSQGGGGEAFF.

V and J are TRBV7-3 and TRBJ2-3, with 8 nucleotides matching TRBD1. Germline loops: CDR1 SGHTA, CDR2 FQGTGA. There are 17 residues in the CDR3. The trim removed 5 bases at V and 1 base at J, leaving 11 bases unmatched. CDR3 protein: CASSTPATGAGTDTQYF. DNA of the CDR3: TGTGCCAGCAGCACACCGGCGACAGGGGCGGGCACAGATACGCAGTATTTT. Using reference TRBV7-3 and TRBJ2-3 for the parts outside the CDR3, the full variable domain is GAGVSQTPSNKVTEKGKYVELRCDPISGHTALYWYRQSLGQGPEFLIYFQGTGAADDSGLPNDRFFAVRPEGSVSTLKIQRTERGDSAVYLCASSTPATGAGTDTQYFGPGTRLTVL.

J is TRBJ2-2 and V is TRBV5-6; D is possibly TRBD2 (6 bases). This CDR3 comprises 16 residues. The V gene lost 0 bases and the J gene lost 6 bases, with 15 bases spanning the gap. Germline V lookup: CDR1 SGHDT, CDR2 YYEEEE. This CDR3 is CASSLGAGTVAGELFF. CDR3 coding DNA: TGTGCCAGCAGCTTGGGGGCCGGGACTGTGGCCGGGGAGCTGTTTTTT.

The chain joins TRBV2 to TRBJ2-1, with 7 bases lining up with TRBD2. CDR1 is SNHLY and CDR2 is FYNNEI in the germline V gene. This CDR3 comprises 14 residues. V lost 2 bases and J lost 7; bases outside the gene matches: 5. The CDR3 loop is CASSERGVRNEQFF. CDR3 in DNA: TGTGCCAGCAGTGAACGGGGGGTGAGGAATGAGCAGTTCTTC. The full variable domain, its missing parts supplied by reference TRBV2 and TRBJ2-1, is EPEVTQTPSHQVTQMGQEVILRCVPISNHLYFYWYRQILGQKVEFLVSFYNNEISEKSEIFDDQFSVERPDGSNFTLKIRSTKLEDSAMYFCASSERGVRNEQFFGPGTRLTVL.

The chain joins TRBV4-1 to TRBJ1-2, with D maybe TRBD1 (6 bases). This CDR3 has 16 residues. Trimming took 4 bases from V and 6 from J, leaving 21 bases between them. Germline V gives CDR1 MGHRA, CDR2 YSYEKL. CDR3 protein: CASSRFLRGTRDGYTF. CDR3 nucleotide sequence: TGCGCCAGCAGCCGGTTCTTGAGGGGGACTAGGGATGGCTACACCTTC.

The chain combines TRBV7-2 with TRBJ1-6; D remains ambiguous. The CDR3 runs to 19 residues. V lost 3 bases and J lost 5, with 23 bases in between. CDR1 is SGHTA and CDR2 is FQGNSA in the germline V gene. The CDR3 here is CASSFLGWSATPHNSPLHF. CDR3 DNA: TGTGCCAGCAGCTTCTTGGGCTGGTCGGCAACGCCCCATAATTCACCCCTCCACTTT.

This clone was seen just once. This sequence joins TRBV5-4 and TRBJ2-1; 8 bases match TRBD2. Germline loops: CDR1 SGHNT, CDR2 YYREEE (reference sequence). The V segment lost 6 bases and the J segment 6 bases; nucleotides outside the gene matches: 11. This CDR3 region has 15 residues. DNA for the CDR3: TGTGCCAGCACCGACTCCGGGACTAGGGCCAATGAGCAGTTCTTC. Its protein product is CASTDSGTRANEQFF.

This chain joins TRBV7-8 and TRBJ2-5; possible D gene TRBD2, 6 bases. The CDR3 contains 16 residues. The ends were cut back, 1 base at V and 1 base at J, with 13 bases in the middle. Germline V gives CDR1 SGHVS, CDR2 FQNEAQ. DNA for the CDR3: TGTGCCAGCAGCTTAGTACACCCTAGCGCCCAAGAGACCCAGTACTTC. It translates to CASSLVHPSAQETQYF.

The chain is built from TRBV9 and TRBJ1-3; 7 bases fit TRBD1. V shed 0 bases and J 0 bases; nucleotides not matched to a gene: 12. From germline, CDR1 is SGDLS and CDR2 YYNGEE. This CDR3 is built from 19 residues. Here the CDR3 reads CASSVGDRAFRFSGNTIYF. The CDR3 nucleotides are TGTGCCAGCAGCGTAGGCGACAGGGCCTTTCGCTTCTCTGGAAACACCATATATTTT.

The rearrangement joins TRBV7-2 to TRBJ2-1; perhaps TRBD2 as D (7 bases). The CDR3 loop spans 15 amino acids. Trimming took off 6 bases at V and 6 bases at J, with 18 bases between the two ends. From germline, CDR1 is SGHTA and CDR2 FQGNSA. As DNA, the CDR3 is TGTGCCAGCAGGAAGACGGGGGGAGGGGGCAATGAGCAGTTCTTC. Translated: CASRKTGGGGNEQFF.

A single count supports this clone. The V and J genes are TRBV5-4 and TRBJ1-1; no clear D. The CDR3 runs to 14 residues. V lost 1 base, J lost 1 base, and 8 bases lay in between. From germline, CDR1 is SGHNT and CDR2 YYREEE (reference sequence). The CDR3 nucleotides read TGTGCCAGCAGCTTGACCGCTAAGAACACTGAAGCTTTCTTT. Amino acids: CASSLTAKNTEAFF.

The chain is built from TRBV5-1 and TRBJ1-1; 8 bases are shared with TRBD1. V lost 0 bases to trimming and J lost 7 bases; unmatched junction nucleotides: 11. This CDR3 is 16 amino acids long. Germline V CDR1 and CDR2: SGHRS, YFSETQ. CDR3 sequence (DNA): TGCGCCAGCAGCTTGGGTTGGGGACAGGCAGGGGGTGAAGCTTTCTTT. Translating gives CASSLGWGQAGGEAFF. Full variable domain (remainder filled in from reference TRBV5-1 and TRBJ1-1): KAGVTQTPRYLIKTRGQQVTLSCSPISGHRSVSWYQQTPGQGLQFLFEYFSETQRNKGNFPGRFSGRQFSNSRSEMNVSTLELGDSALYLCASSLGWGQAGGEAFFGQGTRLTVV.

DNA for the CDR3: TGCGCCAGCAGCGCTCTGGGGAGTCGCACAGATACGCAGTATTTT. Its translation is CASSALGSRTDTQYF. The chain has TRBV5-1 and TRBJ2-3, with D maybe TRBD2 (5 bases). Trimming pared 4 bases from V and 1 base from J, leaving 13 bases between. Germline CDR1 SGHRS, CDR2 YFSETQ. The CDR3 covers 15 residues.